This T cell receptor beta chain stems from a study of cytomegalovirus exposure and HLA in healthy donors. The protocol was immunoSEQ multiplex PCR, while the TCRdb copy is restricted to in-frame clones and leaves out a portion. The data hold roughly 150,000 clones, with about 89% observed a single time. The CDR3 runs to 13 residues. J was trimmed by 6 bases and V by 3 bases; bases with no gene match: 2. Germline V gene data show CDR1 as SGDLS and CDR2 as YYNGEE. V usage is TRBV9 and J usage is TRBJ1-2; 10 nucleotides match TRBD1. Sequences were obtained from PBMCs. This receptor was identified in a man aged 18 to 29 in good health and CMV-seronegative. The CDR3 DNA follows: TGTGCCAGCAGCGGGGGACAGGGGAATGGCTACACCTTC. It is translated as CASSGGQGNGYTF.